The rows below give T cell receptor beta chains drawn from one sample of a study of blood T cell repertoires in COVID-19. Clones were read by immunoSEQ multiplex PCR, and TCRdb kept only the in-frame ones, dropping some. The data show roughly 300,000 clones, with 80% to 95% seen just once and around 1.1% held by the top ten. Sequencing input: PBMCs or T cells enriched from blood (not recorded which). Receptors were obtained from a woman aged 25 to 39 who had recovered from COVID-19. Both conserved end residues are part of each CDR3. D genes are given only for firm matches. A row's size may be missing; if present it is once, few, many or a size class.

D gene	V gene	J gene	clone size	CDR3 DNA	CDR3 protein
TRBD2	TRBV11-2	TRBJ2-2	.	TGTGCCAGCAGCTTAATATTAGCGGGGGGTACCGGGGAGCTGTTTTTT	CASSLILAGGTGELFF
TRBD1	TRBV5-6	TRBJ2-2	once	TGTGCCAGCAGCCCCGGGGACAGTTGGGATACCGGGGAGCTGTTTTTT	CASSPGDSWDTGELFF
TRBD2	TRBV10-2	TRBJ2-3	.	TGCGCCAGCAGTGAGTCGAAACTAGCGGGAAGCACAGATACGCAGTATTTT	CASSESKLAGSTDTQYF
TRBD1	TRBV4-3	TRBJ2-7	.	TGCGCCAGCAGCCCCACGACAGGGAACTCGGGGGAGCAGTACTTC	CASSPTTGNSGEQYF
TRBD1	TRBV6-5	TRBJ2-7	.	TGTGCCAGCCGAACCGGGACAGGCTACGAGCAGTACTTC	CASRTGTGYEQYF
.	TRBV19	TRBJ1-2	once	TGTGCCAGTAGTATAGGAGGAGGTCGGGGTGGCTACACCTTC	CASSIGGGRGGYTF
TRBD1	TRBV9	TRBJ1-3	.	TGTGCCAGCAGCTACGGGACAGGTGCTGGAAACACCATATATTTT	CASSYGTGAGNTIYF
TRBD1	TRBV9	TRBJ2-7	.	TGTGCCAGCAGCGCGAGGCGACAGGGCGACGAGCAGTACTTC	CASSARRQGDEQYF
TRBD2	TRBV6-1	TRBJ2-2	.	TGTGCCAGCAGTGAAAGACTAGCGACCGGGGAGCTGTTTTTT	CASSERLATGELFF
.	TRBV30	TRBJ2-7	.	TGTGCCTGGAGTGATGGAGGGGGCGTTTACGAGCAGTACTTC	CAWSDGGGVYEQYF
.	TRBV24-1	TRBJ2-2	.	TGTGCCACCAGTGATTGGAGGGCCCACACCGGGGAGCTGTTTTTT	CATSDWRAHTGELFF
.	TRBV7-9	TRBJ2-5	.	TGTGCCAGCAGCTTTGGCGGCCAAGAGACCCAGTACTTC	CASSFGGQETQYF
TRBD2	TRBV7-6	TRBJ2-4	once	TGTGCCAGCAGCCAGACTAGCGGAGAAGCCAAAAACATTCAGTACTTC	CASSQTSGEAKNIQYF
TRBD2	TRBV7-8	TRBJ2-1	.	TGTGCCAGCAGCACACTAGCGGGAGTCACCAATGAGCAGTTCTTC	CASSTLAGVTNEQFF
.	TRBV6-2/TRBV6-3	TRBJ2-7	.	TGTGCCAGCAGTTACTCCCAGGTGACCTACGAGCAGTACTTC	CASSYSQVTYEQYF
TRBD2	TRBV28	TRBJ2-7	.	TGTGCCAGCAGACCCCTAGCGGGCAGCTCCTACGAGCAGTACTTC	CASRPLAGSSYEQYF